This T cell receptor (beta chain) was observed in a study of blood T cell repertoires in COVID-19. Turning to the study itself: PBMCs, B-cell-depleted T cells, or T cells were the source of the cDNA or gDNA that made up the material.

Here immunoSEQ multiplex PCR was the method, and the copy in TCRdb shows in-frame clones only, minus some. The sample shows approximately 150,000 clones, approximately 79% of them seen only once. With V trimmed by 4 bases and J by 7 bases, 9 bases remained unmatched. Germline loops: CDR1 WNHNN, CDR2 SYGVQD (reference sequence). This CDR3 has 14 amino acids. The chain uses TRBV10-1 and TRBJ2-7; 8 bases agree with TRBD1. Sequenced material: peripheral blood. The sequence was obtained from a man aged 50 or older with active or convalescent COVID-19. The CDR3 loop is CASSVWDRPREQYF. In DNA form, the CDR3 reads TGCGCCAGCAGTGTGTGGGACAGGCCAAGGGAGCAGTACTTC.